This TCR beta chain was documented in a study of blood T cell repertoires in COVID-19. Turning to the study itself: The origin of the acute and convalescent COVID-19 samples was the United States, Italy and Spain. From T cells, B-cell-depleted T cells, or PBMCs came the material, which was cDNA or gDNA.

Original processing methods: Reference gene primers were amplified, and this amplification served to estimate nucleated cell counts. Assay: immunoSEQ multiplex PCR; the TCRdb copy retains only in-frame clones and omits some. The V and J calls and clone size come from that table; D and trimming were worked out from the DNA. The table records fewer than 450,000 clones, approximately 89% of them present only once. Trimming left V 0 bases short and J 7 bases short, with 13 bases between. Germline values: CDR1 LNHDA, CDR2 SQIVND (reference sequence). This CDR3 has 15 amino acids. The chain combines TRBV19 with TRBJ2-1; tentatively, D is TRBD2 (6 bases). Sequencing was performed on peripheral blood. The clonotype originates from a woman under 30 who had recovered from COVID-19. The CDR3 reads CASSIDGTGANEQFF. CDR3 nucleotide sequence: TGTGCCAGTAGTATAGATGGGACGGGAGCGAATGAGCAGTTCTTC.